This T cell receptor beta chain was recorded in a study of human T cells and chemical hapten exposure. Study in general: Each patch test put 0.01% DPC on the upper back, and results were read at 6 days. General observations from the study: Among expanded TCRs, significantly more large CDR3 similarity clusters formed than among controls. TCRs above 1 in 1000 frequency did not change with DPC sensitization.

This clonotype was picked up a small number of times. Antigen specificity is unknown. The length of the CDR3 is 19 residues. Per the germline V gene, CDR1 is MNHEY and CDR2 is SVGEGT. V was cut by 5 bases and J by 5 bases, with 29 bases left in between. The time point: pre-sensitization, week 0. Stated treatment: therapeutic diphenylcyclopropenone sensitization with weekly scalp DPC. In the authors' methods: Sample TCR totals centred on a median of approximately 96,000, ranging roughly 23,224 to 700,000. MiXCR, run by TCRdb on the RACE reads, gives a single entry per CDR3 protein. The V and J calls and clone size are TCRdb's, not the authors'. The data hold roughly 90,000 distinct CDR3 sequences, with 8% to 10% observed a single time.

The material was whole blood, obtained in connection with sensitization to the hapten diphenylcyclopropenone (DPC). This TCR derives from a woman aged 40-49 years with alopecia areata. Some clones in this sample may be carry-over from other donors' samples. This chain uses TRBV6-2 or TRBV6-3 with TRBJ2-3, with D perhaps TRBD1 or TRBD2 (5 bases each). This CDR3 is CASSGGSLGHGEFGDTQYF. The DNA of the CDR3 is TGTGCCAGCAGTGGGGGATCCTTAGGCCACGGCGAATTCGGAGATACGCAGTATTTT.